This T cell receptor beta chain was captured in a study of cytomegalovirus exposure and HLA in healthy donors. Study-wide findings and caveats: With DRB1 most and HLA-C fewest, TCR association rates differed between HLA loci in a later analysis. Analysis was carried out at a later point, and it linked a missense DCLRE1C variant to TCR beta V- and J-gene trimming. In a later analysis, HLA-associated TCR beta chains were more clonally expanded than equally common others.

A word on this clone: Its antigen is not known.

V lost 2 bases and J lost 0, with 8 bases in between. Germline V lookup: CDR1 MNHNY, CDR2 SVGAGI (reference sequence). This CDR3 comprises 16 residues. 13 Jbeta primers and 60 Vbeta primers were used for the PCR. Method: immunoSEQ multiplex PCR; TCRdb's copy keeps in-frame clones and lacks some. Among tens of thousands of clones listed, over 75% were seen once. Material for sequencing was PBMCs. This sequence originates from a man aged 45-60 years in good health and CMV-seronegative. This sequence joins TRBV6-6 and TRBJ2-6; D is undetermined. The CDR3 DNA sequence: TGTGCCAGCAGTTACCTCCCCAGCTCTGGGGCCAACGTCCTGACTTTC. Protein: CASSYLPSSGANVLTF.